This T cell receptor beta chain was sequenced in a study of T cell responses to AZD1222 COVID-19 vaccine. Points on this clone: The antigen remains unidentified.

The repertoire was sequenced with immunoSEQ multiplex PCR; TCRdb's copy has only in-frame clones and lacks some. The sample consists of 150,000 to 200,000 clones, 90% of them appearing once. Germline values: CDR1 SGHNT, CDR2 YENEEA. The V and J ends lost 5 bases and 10 bases respectively, with 18 bases between them. The CDR3 has 13 amino acids. Whole-study results and caveats: Unmutated variant regions are reportedly the target of nearly half of TCRs that are spike-specific. There were repertoire samples only from the period after the peak T cell response. Clonal diversity was possibly underestimated, and white British individuals and females predominated among donors.

This receptor was obtained from an adult who received the MenACWY meningococcal vaccine as a control. V is TRBV11-3 and J is TRBJ2-7; tentative D call: TRBD2 (6 bases). Sequencing used peripheral blood, obtained 28 days after the second dose of the MenACWY control vaccine. The CDR3 here is CASSQAGSSLQYF. The CDR3 DNA reads TGTGCCAGCAGCCAGGCGGGGAGTAGTCTTCAGTACTTC.